This T cell receptor (beta chain) was recovered during a study of T cell responses to AZD1222 COVID-19 vaccine. CDR3 length equals 13 residues. J gave up 8 bases and V 5 bases, and 6 bases lay outside the gene matches. Method: immunoSEQ multiplex PCR; TCRdb's copy keeps in-frame clones and lacks some. The sample gives roughly 150,000 clones, roughly nine tenths of which show up once; approximately 7.2% is in the top ten. General study findings and limits: Baseline seropositivity occurred in only six AZD1222 recipients. Females outnumbered males among donors, who were mostly white British; clonal diversity was possibly underestimated. Regions left unmutated in variants are reportedly the target of nearly half of spike-specific TCRs.

In the case of this clone: Its cognate antigen is unknown.

The sequencing here drew on peripheral blood, taken on day 0 of AZD1222 vaccination. The source of this sequence is an adult in good health. This chain connects TRBV12-3 or TRBV12-4 to TRBJ1-2; 9 nucleotides match TRBD1. The CDR3 coding sequence is TGTGCCAGCAGTACCGGGACAGGGTGGGGCTACACCTTC. This encodes CASSTGTGWGYTF.